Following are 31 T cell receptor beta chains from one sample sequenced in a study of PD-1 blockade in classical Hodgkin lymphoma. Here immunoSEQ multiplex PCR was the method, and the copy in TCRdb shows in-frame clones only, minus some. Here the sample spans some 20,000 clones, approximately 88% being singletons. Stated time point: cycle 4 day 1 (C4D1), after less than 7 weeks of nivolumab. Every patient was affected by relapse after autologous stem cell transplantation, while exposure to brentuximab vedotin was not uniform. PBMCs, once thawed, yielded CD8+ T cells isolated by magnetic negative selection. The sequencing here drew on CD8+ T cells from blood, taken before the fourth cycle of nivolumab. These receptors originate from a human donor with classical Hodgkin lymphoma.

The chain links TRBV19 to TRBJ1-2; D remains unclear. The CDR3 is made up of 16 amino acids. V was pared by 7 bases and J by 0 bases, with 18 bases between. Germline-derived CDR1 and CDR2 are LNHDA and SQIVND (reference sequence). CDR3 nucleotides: TGTGCCAGTAACCGAGACATGGGTCTTTCTAACTATGGCTACACCTTC. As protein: CASNRDMGLSNYGYTF.

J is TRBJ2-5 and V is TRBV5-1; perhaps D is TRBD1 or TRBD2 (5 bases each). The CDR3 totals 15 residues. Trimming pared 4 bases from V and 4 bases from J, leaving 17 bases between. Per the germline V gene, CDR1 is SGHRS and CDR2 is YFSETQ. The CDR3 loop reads CASSASRGVIETQYF. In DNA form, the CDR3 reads TGCGCCAGCAGCGCGAGCCGGGGCGTAATAGAGACCCAGTACTTC.

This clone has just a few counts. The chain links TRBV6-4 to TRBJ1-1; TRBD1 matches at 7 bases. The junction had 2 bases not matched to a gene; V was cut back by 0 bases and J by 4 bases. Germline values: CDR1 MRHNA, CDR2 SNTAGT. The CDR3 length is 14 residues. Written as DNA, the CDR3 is TGTGCCAGCAGTGACTCGGAGGGGGCCACTGAAGCTTTCTTT. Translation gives CASSDSEGATEAFF.

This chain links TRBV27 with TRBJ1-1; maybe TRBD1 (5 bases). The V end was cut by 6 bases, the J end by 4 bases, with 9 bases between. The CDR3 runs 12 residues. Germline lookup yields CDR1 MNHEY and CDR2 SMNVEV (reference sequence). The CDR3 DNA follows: TGTGCCAGCAGGCAGGGTACCACTGAAGCTTTCTTT. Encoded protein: CASRQGTTEAFF.

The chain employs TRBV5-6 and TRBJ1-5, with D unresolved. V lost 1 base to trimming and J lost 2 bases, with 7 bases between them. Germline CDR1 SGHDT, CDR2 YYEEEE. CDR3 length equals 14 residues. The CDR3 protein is CASSLLSGNQPQHF. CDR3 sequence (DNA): TGTGCCAGCAGCTTGTTATCAGGCAATCAGCCCCAGCATTTT.

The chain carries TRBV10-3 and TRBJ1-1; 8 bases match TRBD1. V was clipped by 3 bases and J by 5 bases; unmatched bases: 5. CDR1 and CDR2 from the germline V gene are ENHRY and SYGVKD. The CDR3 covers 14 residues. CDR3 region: CAISDYDRGTEAFF. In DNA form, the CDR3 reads TGTGCCATCAGTGATTACGACAGGGGTACTGAAGCTTTCTTT.

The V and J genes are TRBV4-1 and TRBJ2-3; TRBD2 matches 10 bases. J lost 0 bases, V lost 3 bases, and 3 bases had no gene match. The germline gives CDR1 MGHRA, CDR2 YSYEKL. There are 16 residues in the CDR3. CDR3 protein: CASSQSGGASTDTQYF. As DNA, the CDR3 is TGCGCCAGCAGCCAGAGCGGGGGGGCTAGCACAGATACGCAGTATTTT.

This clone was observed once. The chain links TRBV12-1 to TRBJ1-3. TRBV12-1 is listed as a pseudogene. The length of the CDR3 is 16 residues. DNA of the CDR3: TGTGCCAGCAGCCCCGGGGAGTTCTACTCTGGAAACACCATATATTTT. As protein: CASSPGEFYSGNTIYF.

This CDR3 reads CASSESGGPTEQYF. The CDR3, as DNA: TGCGCCAGCAGTGAGAGCGGGGGGCCCACCGAGCAGTACTTC. V usage is TRBV10-2 and J usage is TRBJ2-7, with 9 positions matching TRBD2. Germline-derived CDR1 and CDR2 are WSHSY and SAAADI. V trimming: 2 bases; J trimming: 6 bases; junction bases outside the gene matches: 5. The CDR3 has 14 residues.

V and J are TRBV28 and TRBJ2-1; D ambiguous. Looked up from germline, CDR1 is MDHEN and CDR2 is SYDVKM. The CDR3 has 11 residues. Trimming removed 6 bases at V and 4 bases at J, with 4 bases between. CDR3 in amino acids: CASSLYNEQFF. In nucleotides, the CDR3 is TGTGCCAGCAGCCTGTACAATGAGCAGTTCTTC.

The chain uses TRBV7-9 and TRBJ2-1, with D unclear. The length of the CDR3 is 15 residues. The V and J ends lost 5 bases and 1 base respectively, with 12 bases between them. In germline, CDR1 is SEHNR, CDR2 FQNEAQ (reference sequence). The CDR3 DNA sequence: TGTGCCAGCAGCCCAGGTAGACCTTCCTACAATGAGCAGTTCTTC. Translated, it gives CASSPGRPSYNEQFF. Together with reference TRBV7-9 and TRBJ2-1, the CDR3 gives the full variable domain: DTGVSQNPRHKITKRGQNVTFRCDPISEHNRLYWYRQTLGQGPEFLTYFQNEAQLEKSRLLSDRFSAERPKGSFSTLEIQRTEQGDSAMYLCASSPGRPSYNEQFFGPGTRLTVL.

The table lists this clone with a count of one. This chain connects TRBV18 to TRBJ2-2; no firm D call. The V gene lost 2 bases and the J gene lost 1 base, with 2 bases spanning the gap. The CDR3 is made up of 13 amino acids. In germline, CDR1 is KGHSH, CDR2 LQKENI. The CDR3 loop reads CASSPGNTGELFF. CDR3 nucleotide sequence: TGTGCCAGCTCACCAGGGAACACCGGGGAGCTGTTTTTT.

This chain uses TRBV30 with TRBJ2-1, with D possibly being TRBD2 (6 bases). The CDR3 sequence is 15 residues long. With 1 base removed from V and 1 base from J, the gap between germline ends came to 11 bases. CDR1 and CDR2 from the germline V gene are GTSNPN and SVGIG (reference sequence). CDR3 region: CAWSALGGSYNEQFF. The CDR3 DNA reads TGTGCCTGGAGTGCCTTGGGGGGATCCTACAATGAGCAGTTCTTC.

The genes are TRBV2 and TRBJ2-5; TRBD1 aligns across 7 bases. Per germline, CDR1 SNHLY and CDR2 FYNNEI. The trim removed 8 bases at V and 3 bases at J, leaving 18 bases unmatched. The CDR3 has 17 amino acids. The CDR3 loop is CASWIPDRVYEEETQYF. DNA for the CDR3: TGTGCCAGCTGGATTCCCGACAGGGTCTATGAGGAAGAGACCCAGTACTTC.

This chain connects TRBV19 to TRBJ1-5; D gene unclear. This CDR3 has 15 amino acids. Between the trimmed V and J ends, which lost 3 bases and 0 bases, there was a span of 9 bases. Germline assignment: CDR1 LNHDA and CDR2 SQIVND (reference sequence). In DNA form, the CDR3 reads TGTGCCAGTAGTATTGGACGGTATAGCAATCAGCCCCAGCATTTT. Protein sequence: CASSIGRYSNQPQHF.

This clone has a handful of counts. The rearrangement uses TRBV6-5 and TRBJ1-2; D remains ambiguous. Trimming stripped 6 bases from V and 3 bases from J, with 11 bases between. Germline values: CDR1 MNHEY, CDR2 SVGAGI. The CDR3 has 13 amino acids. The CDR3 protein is CASSGPPYYGYTF. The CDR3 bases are TGTGCCAGCAGCGGACCTCCATACTATGGCTACACCTTC.

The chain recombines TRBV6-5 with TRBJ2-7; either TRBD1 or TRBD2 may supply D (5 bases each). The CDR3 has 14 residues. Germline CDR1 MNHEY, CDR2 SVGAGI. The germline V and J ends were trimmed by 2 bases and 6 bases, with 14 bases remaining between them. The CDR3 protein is CASSYGGLSAEQYF. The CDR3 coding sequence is TGTGCCAGCAGTTACGGGGGTCTATCCGCCGAGCAGTACTTC.

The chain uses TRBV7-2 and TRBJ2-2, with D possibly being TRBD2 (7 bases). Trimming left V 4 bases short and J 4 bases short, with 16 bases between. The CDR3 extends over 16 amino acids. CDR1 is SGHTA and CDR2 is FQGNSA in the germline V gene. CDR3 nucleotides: TGTGCCAGCAGCTCTGAAGGGGGGGTGTTCACCGGGGAGCTGTTTTTT. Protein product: CASSSEGGVFTGELFF. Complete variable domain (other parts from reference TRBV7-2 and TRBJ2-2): GAGVSQSPSNKVTEKGKDVELRCDPISGHTALYWYRQSLGQGLEFLIYFQGNSAPDKSGLPSDRFSAERTGGSVSTLTIQRTQQEDSAVYLCASSSEGGVFTGELFFGEGSRLTVL.

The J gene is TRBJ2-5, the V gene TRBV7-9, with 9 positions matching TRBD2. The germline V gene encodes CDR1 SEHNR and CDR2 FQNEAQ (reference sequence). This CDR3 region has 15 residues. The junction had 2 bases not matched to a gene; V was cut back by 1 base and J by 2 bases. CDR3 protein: CASSLVSGGQETQYF. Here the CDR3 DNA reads TGTGCCAGCAGCTTAGTTAGCGGGGGACAAGAGACCCAGTACTTC.

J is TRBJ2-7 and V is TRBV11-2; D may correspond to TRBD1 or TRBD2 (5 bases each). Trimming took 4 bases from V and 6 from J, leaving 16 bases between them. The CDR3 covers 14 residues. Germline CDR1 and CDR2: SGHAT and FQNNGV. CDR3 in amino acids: CASSSGTTAIEQYF. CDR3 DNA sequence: TGTGCCAGCAGCTCCGGGACGACGGCCATCGAGCAGTACTTC. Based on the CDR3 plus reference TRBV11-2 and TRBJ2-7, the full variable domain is EAGVAQSPRYKIIEKRQSVAFWCNPISGHATLYWYQQILGQGPKLLIQFQNNGVVDDSQLPKDRFSAERLKGVDSTLKIQPAKLEDSAVYLCASSSGTTAIEQYFGPGTRLTVT.

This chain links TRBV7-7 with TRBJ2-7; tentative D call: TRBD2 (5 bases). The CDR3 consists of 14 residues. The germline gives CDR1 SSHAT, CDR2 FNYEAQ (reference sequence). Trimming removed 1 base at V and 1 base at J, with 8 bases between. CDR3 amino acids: CASSLGSGSYEQYF. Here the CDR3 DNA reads TGTGCCAGCAGCTTAGGAAGCGGATCCTACGAGCAGTACTTC.

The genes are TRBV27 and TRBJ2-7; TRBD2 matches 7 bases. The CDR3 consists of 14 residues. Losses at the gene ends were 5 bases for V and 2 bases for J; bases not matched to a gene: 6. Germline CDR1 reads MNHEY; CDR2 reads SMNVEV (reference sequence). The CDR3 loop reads CASSSGTGPYEQYF. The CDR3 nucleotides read TGTGCCAGCAGTAGCGGGACGGGTCCCTACGAGCAGTACTTC.

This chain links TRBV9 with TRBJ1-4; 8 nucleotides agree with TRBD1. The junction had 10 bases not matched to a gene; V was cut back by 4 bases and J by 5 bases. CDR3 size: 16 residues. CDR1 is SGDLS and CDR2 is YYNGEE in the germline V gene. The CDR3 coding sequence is TGTGCCAGCAGCACAGGACAGGGCGTACCAAATGAAAAACTGTTTTTT. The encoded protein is CASSTGQGVPNEKLFF.

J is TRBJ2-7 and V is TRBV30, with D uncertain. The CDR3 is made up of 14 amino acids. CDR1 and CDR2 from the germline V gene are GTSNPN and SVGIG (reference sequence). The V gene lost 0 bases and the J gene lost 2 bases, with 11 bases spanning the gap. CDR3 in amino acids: CAWSVRENPYEQYF. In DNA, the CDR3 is TGTGCCTGGAGTGTGCGAGAGAACCCCTACGAGCAGTACTTC.

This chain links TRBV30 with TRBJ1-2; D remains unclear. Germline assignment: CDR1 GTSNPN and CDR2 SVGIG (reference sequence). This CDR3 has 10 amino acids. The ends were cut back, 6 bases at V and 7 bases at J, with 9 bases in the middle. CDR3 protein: CACSSPGYTF. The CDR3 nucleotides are TGTGCCTGCTCTTCCCCTGGCTACACCTTC.

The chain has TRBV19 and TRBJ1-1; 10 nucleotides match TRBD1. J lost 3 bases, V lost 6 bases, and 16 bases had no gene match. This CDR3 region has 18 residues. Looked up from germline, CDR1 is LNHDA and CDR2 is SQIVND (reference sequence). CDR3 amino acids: CASRDQILGQGRDTEAFF. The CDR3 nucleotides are TGTGCCAGTAGGGACCAAATCCTGGGACAGGGGAGGGACACTGAAGCTTTCTTT.

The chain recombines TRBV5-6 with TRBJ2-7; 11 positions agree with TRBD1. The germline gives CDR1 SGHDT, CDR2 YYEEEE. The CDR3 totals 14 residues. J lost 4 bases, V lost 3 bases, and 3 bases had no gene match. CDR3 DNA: TGTGCCAGCAGCTATGGACAGGGGGCTTACGAGCAGTACTTC. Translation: CASSYGQGAYEQYF.

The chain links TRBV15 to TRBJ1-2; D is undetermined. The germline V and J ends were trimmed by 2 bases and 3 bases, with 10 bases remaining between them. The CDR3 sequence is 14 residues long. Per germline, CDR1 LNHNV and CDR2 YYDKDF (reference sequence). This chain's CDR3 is CATSRSSRYYGYTF. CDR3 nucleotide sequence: TGTGCCACCAGCAGATCGTCCAGGTACTATGGCTACACCTTC.

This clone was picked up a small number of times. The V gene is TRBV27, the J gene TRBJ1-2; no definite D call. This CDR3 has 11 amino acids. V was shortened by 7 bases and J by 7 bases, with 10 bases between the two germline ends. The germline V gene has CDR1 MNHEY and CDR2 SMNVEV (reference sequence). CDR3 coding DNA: TGTGCCAGCAAATGGGCATTTGGCTACACCTTC. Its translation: CASKWAFGYTF.

CDR3 DNA: TGTGCCAGCAGCTTGGTGGGACAGGGAAGAACTGAAGCTTTCTTT. Its translation is CASSLVGQGRTEAFF. The chain is built from TRBV5-6 and TRBJ1-1, with 9 bases matching TRBD1. Germline V lookup: CDR1 SGHDT, CDR2 YYEEEE. V dropped 0 bases and J dropped 5; count of bases not matched to a gene: 5. The CDR3 spans 15 residues. Full variable domain (missing parts from reference TRBV5-6 and TRBJ1-1): DAGVTQSPTHLIKTRGQQVTLRCSPKSGHDTVSWYQQALGQGPQFIFQYYEEEERQRGNFPDRFSGHQFPNYSSELNVNALLLGDSALYLCASSLVGQGRTEAFFGQGTRLTVV.

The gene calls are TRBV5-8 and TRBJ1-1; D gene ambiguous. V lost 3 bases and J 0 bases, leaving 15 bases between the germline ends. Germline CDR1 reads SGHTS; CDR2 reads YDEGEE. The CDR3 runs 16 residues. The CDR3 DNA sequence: TGTGCCAGCAGCTCACCCAGTGAGGGCCTGAACACTGAAGCTTTCTTT. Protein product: CASSSPSEGLNTEAFF.